A single sample gave rise to the 27 T cell receptor beta chains below, sequenced in a study of lymphopenia after photon versus proton radiotherapy (dated by TCRdb to about 2019). Library prep was done by the immunoSEQ multiplex PCR assay. As stored in TCRdb, this immuneACCESS dataset retains in-frame rearrangements with V and J assigned. A fraction of the clones does not appear; measured against another copy, unresolved V genes explain less than half of the discrepancy, and the remainder lacks a known reason. A total of about 30,000 clones appear in this sample, about nine tenths of them only once. Approximately 6.2% of the sample belongs to the ten largest clones. Sequenced here: peripheral blood, sampled from a patient treated with photon-based radiotherapy. These receptors were collected from a woman aged 45 to 65 with pancreatic cancer.

This rearrangement joins TRBV5-1 to TRBJ2-5; D uncertain. This CDR3 comprises 13 residues. Germline CDR1 is SGHRS and CDR2 is YFSETQ. Deletions cut 5 bases from V and 1 base from J, with 9 bases between. CDR3 coding DNA: TGCGCCAGCAGAACCATCCCCCAAGAGACCCAGTACTTC. Its protein product is CASRTIPQETQYF.

The V and J genes are TRBV2 and TRBJ2-1; 10 bases fit TRBD2. There are 14 residues in the CDR3. Germline lookup yields CDR1 SNHLY and CDR2 FYNNEI. V lost 6 bases to trimming and J lost 8 bases; unmatched junction nucleotides: 7. The CDR3: CASRAGGPIHEQFF. The CDR3, as DNA: TGTGCCAGCAGAGCGGGAGGGCCTATCCATGAGCAGTTCTTC.

The chain carries TRBV10-2 and TRBJ2-2, with D perhaps TRBD1 (5 bases). The CDR3 runs to 15 residues. V dropped 4 bases and J dropped 6 bases, with 15 bases sitting between them. The germline V gene has CDR1 WSHSY and CDR2 SAAADI. For the CDR3, the DNA is TGCGCCAGCAGTGGTCCCCGACAGTTCTCCGGGGAGCTGTTTTTT. As protein: CASSGPRQFSGELFF.

V usage is TRBV5-6 and J usage is TRBJ2-7, with a possible D match to TRBD2 (5 bases). The ends were cut back, 4 bases at V and 0 bases at J, with 17 bases in the middle. Germline CDR1 and CDR2: SGHDT and YYEEEE. The CDR3 spans 16 residues. CDR3 loop: CASSPRFGKTSYEQYF. The CDR3, as DNA: TGTGCCAGCAGCCCCCGCTTCGGGAAAACCTCCTACGAGCAGTACTTC.

The chain recombines TRBV4-3 with TRBJ1-2; tentatively, D is TRBD1 (5 bases). The CDR3 has 16 amino acids. Germline CDR1 and CDR2: LGHNA and YSLEER. Trimming stripped 1 base from V and 2 bases from J, with 14 bases between. The CDR3 sequence is CASSQAPTAMNYGYTF. In DNA, the CDR3 is TGCGCCAGCAGCCAAGCGCCGACAGCGATGAACTATGGCTACACCTTC.

This chain connects TRBV5-4 to TRBJ2-5, with D perhaps being TRBD1 or TRBD2 (5 bases each). Germline V gene data show CDR1 as SGHNT and CDR2 as YYREEE (reference sequence). With 3 bases removed from V and 4 bases from J, the gap between germline ends came to 7 bases. The CDR3 runs to 12 residues. The DNA of the CDR3 is TGTGCCAGCAGCTGGGGGATAGAGACCCAGTACTTC. It translates to CASSWGIETQYF.

This clone counts as large. V and J are TRBV11-2 and TRBJ1-5; D gene unclear. Looked up from germline, CDR1 is SGHAT and CDR2 is FQNNGV. V lost 0 bases and J 3 bases, leaving 3 bases between the germline ends. CDR3 length: 13 residues. The CDR3 loop reads CASSLEFNQPQHF. CDR3 in DNA: TGTGCCAGCAGCTTAGAATTCAATCAGCCCCAGCATTTT.

V usage is TRBV7-6 and J usage is TRBJ1-1; possible D gene TRBD1, 6 bases. The V end was cut by 1 base, the J end by 1 base, with 22 bases between. This CDR3 has 19 residues. Germline V gives CDR1 SGHVS, CDR2 FNYEAQ. CDR3 protein: CASSLVPDRLVTWNTEAFF. The CDR3 nucleotides are TGTGCCAGCAGCTTAGTGCCCGACAGGTTAGTGACTTGGAACACTGAAGCTTTCTTT.

The V call is TRBV7-8, the J call TRBJ1-5, with TRBD1 matching over 9 bases. CDR1 is SGHVS and CDR2 is FQNEAQ in the germline V gene. The CDR3 consists of 15 residues. V trimming: 6 bases; J trimming: 5 bases; junction bases outside the gene matches: 8. The CDR3 region has the DNA TGTGCCAGCAGTAAAAACAGGGGGCCCCATCAGCCCCAGCATTTT. Encoded protein: CASSKNRGPHQPQHF. Variable domain in full (rest from reference TRBV7-8 and TRBJ1-5): GAGVSQSPRYKVAKRGQDVALRCDPISGHVSLFWYQQALGQGPEFLTYFQNEAQLDKSGLPSDRFFAERPEGSVSTLKIQRTQQEDSAVYLCASSKNRGPHQPQHFGDGTRLSIL.

J is TRBJ2-6 and V is TRBV6-5; D not resolved. The germline CDR1 and CDR2 sequences are MNHEY and SVGAGI. The CDR3 totals 15 residues. Trimming shortened V by 4 bases and J by 2 bases, and 9 bases separated the two germline ends. The CDR3 sequence: CASSSPGAGANVLTF. DNA for the CDR3: TGTGCCAGCAGTTCTCCGGGTGCTGGGGCCAACGTCCTGACTTTC.

This clone was observed once. V is TRBV29-1 and J is TRBJ2-7; 7 bases map to TRBD2. The CDR3 has 13 residues. The V segment lost 4 bases and the J segment 4 bases; nucleotides outside the gene matches: 7. Germline loops: CDR1 SQVTM, CDR2 ANQGSEA. The CDR3 protein is CSVGTSPSYEQYF. CDR3 DNA sequence: TGCAGCGTTGGGACTAGTCCTTCTTACGAGCAGTACTTC.

The rearrangement links TRBV4-2 to TRBJ2-7, with TRBD2 identical over 9 bases. CDR3 length: 16 amino acids. V was pared by 4 bases and J by 1 base, with 8 bases of the junction left unmatched. Germline CDR1 LGHNA, CDR2 YNFKEQ. Here the CDR3 reads CASSPSLREGSYEQYF. CDR3 bases: TGTGCCAGCAGCCCCTCTTTGCGGGAGGGATCCTACGAGCAGTACTTC.

The chain has TRBV10-2 and TRBJ2-5, with TRBD2 identical over 12 bases. Germline V CDR1 and CDR2: WSHSY, SAAADI. The CDR3 runs 16 residues. The V and J ends lost 6 bases and 2 bases, in that order; junction bases with no gene match: 7. The DNA for the CDR3 is TGCGCCAGCAGGGACGGTCTAGCGGGAGGGCAAGAGACCCAGTACTTC. This encodes CASRDGLAGGQETQYF.

This rearrangement joins TRBV9 to TRBJ2-1, with unresolved D. Germline CDR1 reads SGDLS; CDR2 reads YYNGEE. The CDR3 has 14 amino acids. Trimming cost V 0 bases and J 4 bases, with 8 bases left between them. The CDR3: CASSVGPPYNEQFF. In DNA, the CDR3 is TGTGCCAGCAGCGTAGGGCCACCATACAATGAGCAGTTCTTC. The full variable domain, with the rest looked up from reference TRBV9 and TRBJ2-1, is DSGVTQTPKHLITATGQRVTLRCSPRSGDLSVYWYQQSLDQGLQFLIQYYNGEERAKGNILERFSAQQFPDLHSELNLSSLELGDSALYFCASSVGPPYNEQFFGPGTRLTVL.

This clone appeared once. This rearrangement joins TRBV19 to TRBJ1-2, with D tentatively TRBD1 (6 bases). CDR3 length equals 16 residues. V was shortened by 4 bases and J by 6 bases, with 21 bases between the two germline ends. CDR1 and CDR2 from the germline V gene are LNHDA and SQIVND (reference sequence). The DNA for the CDR3 is TGTGCCAGTAGTACCCCTGGACAGCCTCAGTGGGATGGCTACACCTTC. This encodes CASSTPGQPQWDGYTF.

The chain employs TRBV5-1 and TRBJ2-2; D not resolved. V gave up 4 bases and J gave up 2 bases, with 12 bases separating them. Germline-derived CDR1 and CDR2 are SGHRS and YFSETQ. The CDR3 extends over 15 amino acids. The CDR3 protein is CASSQDQPNTGELFF. Written as DNA, the CDR3 is TGCGCCAGCAGCCAGGATCAACCTAACACCGGGGAGCTGTTTTTT. Full variable domain (rest looked up from reference TRBV5-1 and TRBJ2-2): KAGVTQTPRYLIKTRGQQVTLSCSPISGHRSVSWYQQTPGQGLQFLFEYFSETQRNKGNFPGRFSGRQFSNSRSEMNVSTLELGDSALYLCASSQDQPNTGELFFGEGSRLTVL.

Here the CDR3 DNA reads TGTGCCAGCCGCCCGGGGCGGGAGGGGAAGGATACGCAGTATTTT. Translated, it gives CASRPGREGKDTQYF. This chain connects TRBV28 to TRBJ2-3; 9 bases agree with TRBD2. Germline-derived CDR1 and CDR2 are MDHEN and SYDVKM. Trimming cost V 8 bases and J 6 bases; bases outside gene matches: 12. This CDR3 is 15 amino acids long.

This chain links TRBV4-3 with TRBJ2-2, with 10 bases that match TRBD1. Germline-derived CDR1 and CDR2 are LGHNA and YSLEER. V lost 5 bases and J lost 5; bases outside the gene matches: 5. This CDR3 has 15 amino acids. For the CDR3, the DNA is TGCGCCAGCAGCACTGGGACAGGGGATACCGGGGAGCTGTTTTTT. Protein sequence: CASSTGTGDTGELFF.

The V call is TRBV29-1, the J call TRBJ2-2; D perhaps matches TRBD2 (6 bases). CDR3 length: 14 amino acids. Germline CDR1 is SQVTM and CDR2 is ANQGSEA. V was shortened by 4 bases and J by 4 bases, with 13 bases between the two germline ends. CDR3: CSVAPGLGTGELFF. The CDR3 DNA reads as TGCAGCGTTGCTCCGGGACTCGGCACCGGGGAGCTGTTTTTT.

J is TRBJ2-7 and V is TRBV7-2; TRBD1 or TRBD2 may be the D gene (5 bases each). CDR3 length equals 14 residues. Germline CDR1 and CDR2: SGHTA and FQGNSA. V gave up 8 bases and J gave up 1 base, with 15 bases separating them. Here the CDR3 reads CASGQGRTSYEQYF. The CDR3 nucleotides read TGTGCCAGCGGTCAGGGACGGACTTCCTACGAGCAGTACTTC.

The chain joins TRBV23-1 to TRBJ2-7; D tentatively reads TRBD1 or TRBD2 (5 bases each). TRBV23-1 is classed as an ORF, of uncertain function. V shed 9 bases and J shed 2 bases, with 14 bases lying between them. The CDR3 loop spans 13 amino acids. The CDR3 sequence is CARWGGLTYEQYF. CDR3 sequence (DNA): TGCGCCAGATGGGGCGGGCTAACCTACGAGCAGTACTTC.

The chain combines TRBV6-5 with TRBJ2-2, with TRBD2 matching 8 bases. The CDR3 runs to 15 residues. Germline V gene sequence: CDR1 MNHEY, CDR2 SVGAGI. V was pared by 6 bases and J by 5 bases, with 8 bases of the junction left unmatched. For the CDR3, the DNA is TGTGCCAGCAGGAGACCTAGCGGGCCAACCGGGGAGCTGTTTTTT. It specifies CASRRPSGPTGELFF.

This chain joins TRBV4-1 and TRBJ2-7; 8 nucleotides agree with TRBD1. This CDR3 is 19 amino acids long. V was clipped by 0 bases and J by 1 base; unmatched bases: 14. The germline CDR1 and CDR2 sequences are MGHRA and YSYEKL. The CDR3 is CASSQDLNYGDRISYEQYF. For the CDR3, the DNA is TGCGCCAGCAGCCAAGATCTCAACTACGGGGACAGGATTTCCTACGAGCAGTACTTC.

This chain connects TRBV5-1 to TRBJ1-1; D call uncertain. In germline, CDR1 is SGHRS, CDR2 YFSETQ. Trimming shortened V by 0 bases and J by 1 base, and 7 bases separated the two germline ends. This CDR3 has 14 residues. The CDR3 DNA is TGCGCCAGCAGCTTGGCGGGAGCGAACACTGAAGCTTTCTTT. Amino acid sequence: CASSLAGANTEAFF.

The gene calls are TRBV13 and TRBJ2-7; 8 bases are shared with TRBD2. The length of the CDR3 is 17 residues. Germline CDR1 is PRHDT and CDR2 is FYEKMQ (reference sequence). V shed 5 bases, J shed 6 bases, and the junction held 18 bases outside the gene matches. CDR3 sequence reads: CASSGGTSGIFAGEQYF. The DNA for the CDR3 is TGTGCCAGCAGCGGGGGGACTAGTGGGATATTTGCGGGCGAGCAGTACTTC.

The chain has TRBV30 and TRBJ1-5; D gene uncertain. The CDR3 consists of 12 residues. Germline V gene data show CDR1 as GTSNPN and CDR2 as SVGIG (reference sequence). V was trimmed by 5 bases and J by 4 bases, leaving 9 bases between them. CDR3 sequence: CAWARENQPQHF. CDR3 DNA sequence: TGTGCCTGGGCACGGGAAAATCAGCCCCAGCATTTT.

The chain carries TRBV10-3 and TRBJ2-1; D is uncertain. Trimming pared 6 bases from V and 10 bases from J, leaving 19 bases between. In germline, CDR1 is ENHRY, CDR2 SYGVKD. This CDR3 region has 14 residues. The CDR3 nucleotides read TGTGCCATCAGGGAACTCCCCGATGCGATCGAGCAGTTCTTC. Translation: CAIRELPDAIEQFF.